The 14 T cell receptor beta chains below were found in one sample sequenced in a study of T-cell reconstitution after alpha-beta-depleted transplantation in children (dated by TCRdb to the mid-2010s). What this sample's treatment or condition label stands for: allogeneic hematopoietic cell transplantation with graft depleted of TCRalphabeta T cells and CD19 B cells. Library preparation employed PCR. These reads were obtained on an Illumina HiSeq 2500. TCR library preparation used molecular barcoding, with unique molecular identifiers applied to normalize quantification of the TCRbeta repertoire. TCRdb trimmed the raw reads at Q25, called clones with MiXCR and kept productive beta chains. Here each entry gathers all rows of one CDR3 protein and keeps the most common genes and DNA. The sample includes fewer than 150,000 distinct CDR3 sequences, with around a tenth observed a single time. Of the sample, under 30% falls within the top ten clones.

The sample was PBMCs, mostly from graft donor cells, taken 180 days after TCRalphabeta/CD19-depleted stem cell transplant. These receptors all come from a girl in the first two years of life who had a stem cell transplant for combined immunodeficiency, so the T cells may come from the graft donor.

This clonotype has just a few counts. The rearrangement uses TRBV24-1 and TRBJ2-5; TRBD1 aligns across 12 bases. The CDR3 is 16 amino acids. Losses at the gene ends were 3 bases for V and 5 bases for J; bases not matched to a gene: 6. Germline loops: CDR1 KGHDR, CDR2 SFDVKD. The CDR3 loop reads CATSDPGQGARETQYF. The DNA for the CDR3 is TGTGCCACCAGTGATCCGGGACAGGGGGCGCGGGAGACCCAGTACTTC.

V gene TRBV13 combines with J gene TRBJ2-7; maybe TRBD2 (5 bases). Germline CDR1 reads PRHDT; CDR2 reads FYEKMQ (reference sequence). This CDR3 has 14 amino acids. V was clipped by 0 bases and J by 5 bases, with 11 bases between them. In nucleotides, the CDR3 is TGTGCCAGCAGCTTAGGGGATCGGCGGGACGAGCAGTACTTC. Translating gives CASSLGDRRDEQYF.

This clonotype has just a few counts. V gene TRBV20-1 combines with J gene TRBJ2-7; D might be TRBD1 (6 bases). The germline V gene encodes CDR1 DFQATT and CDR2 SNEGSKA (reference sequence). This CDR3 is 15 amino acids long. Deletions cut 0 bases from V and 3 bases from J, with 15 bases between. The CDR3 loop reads CSARDRGGLYYEQYF. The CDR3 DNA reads TGCAGTGCTAGAGATCGTGGGGGCCTTTACTACGAGCAGTACTTC.

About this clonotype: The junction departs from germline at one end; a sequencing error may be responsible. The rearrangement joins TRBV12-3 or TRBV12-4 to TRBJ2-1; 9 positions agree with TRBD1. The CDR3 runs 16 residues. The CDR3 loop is CSSRSPGQGPNNEQFF. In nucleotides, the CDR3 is TGTTCCAGCAGGTCTCCGGGACAGGGTCCCAACAATGAGCAGTTCTTC.

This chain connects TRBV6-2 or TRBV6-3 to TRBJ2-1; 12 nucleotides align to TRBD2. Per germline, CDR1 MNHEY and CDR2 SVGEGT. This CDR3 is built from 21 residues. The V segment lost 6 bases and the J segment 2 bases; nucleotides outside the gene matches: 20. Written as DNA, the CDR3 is TGTGCCAGCAGCCCTTTCTCCCCTCTGACTAGCGGGAGAAGAACCTACAATGAGCAGTTCTTC. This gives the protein CASSPFSPLTSGRRTYNEQFF.

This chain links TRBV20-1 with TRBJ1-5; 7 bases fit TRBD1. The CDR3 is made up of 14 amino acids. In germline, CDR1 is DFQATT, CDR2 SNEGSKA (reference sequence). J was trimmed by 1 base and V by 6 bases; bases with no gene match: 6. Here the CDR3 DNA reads TGCAGTGCCGAGACAGGGTTCAGCAATCAGCCCCAGCATTTT. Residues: CSAETGFSNQPQHF.

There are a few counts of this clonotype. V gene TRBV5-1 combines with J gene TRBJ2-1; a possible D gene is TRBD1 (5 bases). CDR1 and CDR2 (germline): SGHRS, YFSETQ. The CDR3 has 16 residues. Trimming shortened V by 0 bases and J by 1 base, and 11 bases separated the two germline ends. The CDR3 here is CASSLVSGWSYNEQFF. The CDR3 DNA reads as TGCGCCAGCAGCTTGGTATCAGGGTGGTCCTACAATGAGCAGTTCTTC.

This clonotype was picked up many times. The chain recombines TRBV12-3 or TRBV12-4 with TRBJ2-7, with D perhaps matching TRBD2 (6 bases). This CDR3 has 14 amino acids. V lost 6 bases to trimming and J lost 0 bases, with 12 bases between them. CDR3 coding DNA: TGTGCCAGCAGCTTGGGGGGACCCTCCTACGAGCAGTACTTC. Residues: CASSLGGPSYEQYF.

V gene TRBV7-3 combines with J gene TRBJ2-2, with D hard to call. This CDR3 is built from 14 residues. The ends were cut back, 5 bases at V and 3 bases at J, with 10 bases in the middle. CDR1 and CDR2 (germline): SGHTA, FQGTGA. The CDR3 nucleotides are TGTGCCAGCAGCCTCGGTTACGACACCGGGGAGCTGTTTTTT. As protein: CASSLGYDTGELFF.

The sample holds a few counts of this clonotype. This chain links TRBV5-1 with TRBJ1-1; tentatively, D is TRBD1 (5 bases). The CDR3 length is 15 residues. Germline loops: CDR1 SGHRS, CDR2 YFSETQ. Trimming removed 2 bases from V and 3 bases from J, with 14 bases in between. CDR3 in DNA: TGCGCCAGCAGCTTCCAGGGACCGCTCGACACTGAAGCTTTCTTT. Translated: CASSFQGPLDTEAFF.

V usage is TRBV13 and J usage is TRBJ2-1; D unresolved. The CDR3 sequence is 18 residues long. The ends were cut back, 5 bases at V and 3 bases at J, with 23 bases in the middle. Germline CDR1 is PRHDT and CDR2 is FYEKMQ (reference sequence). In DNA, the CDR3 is TGTGCCAGCAGCCACCCGTCCTGGCCGTCAAACCTCTACAATGAGCAGTTCTTC. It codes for CASSHPSWPSNLYNEQFF.

As DNA, the CDR3 is TGCAGTGCGCAGGCACAGGGGAAACCCTACGAGCAGTACTTC. As protein: CSAQAQGKPYEQYF. This sequence joins TRBV20-1 and TRBJ2-7; 7 nucleotides align to TRBD1. With 6 bases clipped from V and 2 bases from J, the junction kept 10 bases outside the gene matches. CDR1 is DFQATT, CDR2 SNEGSKA, per germline (reference sequence). The CDR3 has 14 amino acids.

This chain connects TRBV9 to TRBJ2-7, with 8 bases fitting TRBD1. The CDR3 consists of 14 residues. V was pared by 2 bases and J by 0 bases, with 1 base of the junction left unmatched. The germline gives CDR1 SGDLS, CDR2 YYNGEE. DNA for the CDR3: TGTGCCAGCAGCGTGACAGGGGACTCCTACGAGCAGTACTTC. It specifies CASSVTGDSYEQYF.

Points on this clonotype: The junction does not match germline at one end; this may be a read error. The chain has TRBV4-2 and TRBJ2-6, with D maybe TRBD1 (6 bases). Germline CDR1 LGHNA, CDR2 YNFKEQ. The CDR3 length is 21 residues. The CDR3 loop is CASSQGPPGQRGHSGANGLTF. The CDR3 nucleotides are TGTGCCAGCAGCCAAGGGCCCCCGGGACAAAGGGGCCACTCTGGGGCCAACGGCCTGACTTTC.